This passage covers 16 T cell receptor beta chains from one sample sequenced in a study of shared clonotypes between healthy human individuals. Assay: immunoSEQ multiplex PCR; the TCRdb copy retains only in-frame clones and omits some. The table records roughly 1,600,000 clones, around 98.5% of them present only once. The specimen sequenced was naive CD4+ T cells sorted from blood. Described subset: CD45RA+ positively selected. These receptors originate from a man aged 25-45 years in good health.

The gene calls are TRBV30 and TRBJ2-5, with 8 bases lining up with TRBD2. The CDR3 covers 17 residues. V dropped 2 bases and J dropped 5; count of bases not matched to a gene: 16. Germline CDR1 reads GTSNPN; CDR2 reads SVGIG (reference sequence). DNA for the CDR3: TGTGCCTGGAGTCGGCCCGTCGGGGGGGCTTCGAGGGAGACCCAGTACTTC. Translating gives CAWSRPVGGASRETQYF.

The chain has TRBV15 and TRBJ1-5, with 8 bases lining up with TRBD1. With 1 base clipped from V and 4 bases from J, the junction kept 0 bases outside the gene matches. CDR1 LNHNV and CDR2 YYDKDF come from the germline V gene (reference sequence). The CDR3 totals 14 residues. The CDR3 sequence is CATSRGQGNQPQHF. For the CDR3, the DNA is TGTGCCACCAGCAGAGGACAGGGGAATCAGCCCCAGCATTTT.

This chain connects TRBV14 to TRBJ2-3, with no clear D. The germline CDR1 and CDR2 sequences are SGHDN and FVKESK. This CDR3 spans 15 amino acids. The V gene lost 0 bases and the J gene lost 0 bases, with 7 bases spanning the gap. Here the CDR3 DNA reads TGTGCCAGCAGCCAAGATCTGCAGAGCACAGATACGCAGTATTTT. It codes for CASSQDLQSTDTQYF.

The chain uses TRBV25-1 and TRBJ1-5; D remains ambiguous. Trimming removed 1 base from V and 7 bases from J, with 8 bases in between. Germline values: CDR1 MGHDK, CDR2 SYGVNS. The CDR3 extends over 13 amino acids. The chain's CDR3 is CASSESEWQPQHF. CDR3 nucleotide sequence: TGTGCCAGCAGTGAATCGGAGTGGCAGCCCCAGCATTTT.

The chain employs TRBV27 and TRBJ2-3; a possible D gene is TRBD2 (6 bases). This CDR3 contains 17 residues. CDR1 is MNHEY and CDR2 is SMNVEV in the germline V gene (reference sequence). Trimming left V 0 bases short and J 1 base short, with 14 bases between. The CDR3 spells CASSLSYGERGTDTQYF. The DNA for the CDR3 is TGTGCCAGCAGTTTATCTTATGGGGAGCGGGGCACAGATACGCAGTATTTT.

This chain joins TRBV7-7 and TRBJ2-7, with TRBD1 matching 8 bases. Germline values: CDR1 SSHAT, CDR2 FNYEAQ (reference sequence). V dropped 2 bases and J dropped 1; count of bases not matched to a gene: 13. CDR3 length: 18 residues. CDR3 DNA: TGTGCCAGCAGCTTAACCCCCCCCGGACAGGGAAGTTCCTACGAGCAGTACTTC. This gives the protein CASSLTPPGQGSSYEQYF.

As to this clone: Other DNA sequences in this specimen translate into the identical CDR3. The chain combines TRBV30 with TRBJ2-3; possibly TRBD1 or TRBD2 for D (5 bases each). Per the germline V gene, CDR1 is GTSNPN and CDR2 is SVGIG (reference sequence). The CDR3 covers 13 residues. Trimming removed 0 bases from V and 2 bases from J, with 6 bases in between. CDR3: CAWSVGTTDTQYF. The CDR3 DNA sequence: TGTGCCTGGAGTGTTGGGACCACAGATACGCAGTATTTT.

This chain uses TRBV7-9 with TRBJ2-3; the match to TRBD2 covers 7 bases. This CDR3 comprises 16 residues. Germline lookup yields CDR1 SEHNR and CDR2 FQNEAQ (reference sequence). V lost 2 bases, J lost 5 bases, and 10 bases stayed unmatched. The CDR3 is CASSLWDGRAVDTQYF. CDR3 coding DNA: TGTGCCAGCAGCTTATGGGATGGGAGGGCCGTAGATACGCAGTATTTT.

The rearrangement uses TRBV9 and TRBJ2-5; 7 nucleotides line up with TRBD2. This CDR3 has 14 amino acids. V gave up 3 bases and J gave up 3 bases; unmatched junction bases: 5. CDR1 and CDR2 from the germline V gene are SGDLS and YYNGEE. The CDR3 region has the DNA TGTGCCAGCAGCGCGGGACTAACTAAAGAGACCCAGTACTTC. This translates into CASSAGLTKETQYF.

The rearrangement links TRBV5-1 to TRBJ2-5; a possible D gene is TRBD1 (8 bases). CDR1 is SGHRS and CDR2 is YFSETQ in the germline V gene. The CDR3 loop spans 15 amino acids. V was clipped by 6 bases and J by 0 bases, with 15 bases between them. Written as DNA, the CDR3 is TGCGCCAGCACCCGGACAGGGAGGGACCAAGAGACCCAGTACTTC. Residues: CASTRTGRDQETQYF.

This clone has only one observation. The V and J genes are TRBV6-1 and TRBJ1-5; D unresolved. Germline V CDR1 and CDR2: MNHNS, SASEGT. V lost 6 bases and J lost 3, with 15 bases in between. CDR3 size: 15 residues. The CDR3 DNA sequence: TGTGCCAGCAGCGGAATAGTACAATCCAATCAGCCCCAGCATTTT. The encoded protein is CASSGIVQSNQPQHF.

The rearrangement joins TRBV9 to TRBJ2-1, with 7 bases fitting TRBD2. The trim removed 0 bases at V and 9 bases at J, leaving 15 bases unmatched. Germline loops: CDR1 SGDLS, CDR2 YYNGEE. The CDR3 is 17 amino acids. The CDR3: CASSVESVGGGPSEQFF. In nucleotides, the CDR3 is TGTGCCAGCAGCGTAGAGTCTGTTGGGGGAGGGCCTAGTGAGCAGTTCTTC. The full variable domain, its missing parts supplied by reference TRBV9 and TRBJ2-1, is DSGVTQTPKHLITATGQRVTLRCSPRSGDLSVYWYQQSLDQGLQFLIQYYNGEERAKGNILERFSAQQFPDLHSELNLSSLELGDSALYFCASSVESVGGGPSEQFFGPGTRLTVL.

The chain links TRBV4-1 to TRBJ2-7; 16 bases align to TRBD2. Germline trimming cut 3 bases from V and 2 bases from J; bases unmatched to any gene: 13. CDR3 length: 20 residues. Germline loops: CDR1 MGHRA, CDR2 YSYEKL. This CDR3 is CASSHLAGTSGRAIPYEQYF. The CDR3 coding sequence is TGCGCCAGCAGCCACTTGGCAGGGACTAGCGGGAGGGCGATACCCTACGAGCAGTACTTC.

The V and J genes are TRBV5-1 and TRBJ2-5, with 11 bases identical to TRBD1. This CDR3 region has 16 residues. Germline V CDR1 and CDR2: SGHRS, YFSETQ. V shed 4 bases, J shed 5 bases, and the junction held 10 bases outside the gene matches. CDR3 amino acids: CASSVARTGGMETQYF. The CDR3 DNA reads TGCGCCAGCAGCGTGGCCCGGACAGGGGGCATGGAGACCCAGTACTTC.

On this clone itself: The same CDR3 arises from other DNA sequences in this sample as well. This CDR3 reads CASSFSDEQFF. The CDR3, as DNA: TGCGCCAGCAGCTTTAGCGATGAGCAGTTCTTC. The chain couples TRBV5-1 to TRBJ2-1, with D possibly being TRBD2 (5 bases). CDR1 is SGHRS, CDR2 YFSETQ, per germline. The CDR3 is 11 residues long. Trimming took 2 bases from V and 8 from J, leaving 5 bases between them.

CDR3 coding DNA: TGTGCCAGCTCACCGGCGCTTTGGGGACAGGACTATGGCTACACCTTC. The encoded protein is CASSPALWGQDYGYTF. The chain joins TRBV18 to TRBJ1-2; 8 bases align to TRBD1. CDR1 and CDR2 (germline): KGHSH, LQKENI. This CDR3 comprises 16 residues. The ends lost 3 bases at V and 3 bases at J; junction bases unmatched: 9.